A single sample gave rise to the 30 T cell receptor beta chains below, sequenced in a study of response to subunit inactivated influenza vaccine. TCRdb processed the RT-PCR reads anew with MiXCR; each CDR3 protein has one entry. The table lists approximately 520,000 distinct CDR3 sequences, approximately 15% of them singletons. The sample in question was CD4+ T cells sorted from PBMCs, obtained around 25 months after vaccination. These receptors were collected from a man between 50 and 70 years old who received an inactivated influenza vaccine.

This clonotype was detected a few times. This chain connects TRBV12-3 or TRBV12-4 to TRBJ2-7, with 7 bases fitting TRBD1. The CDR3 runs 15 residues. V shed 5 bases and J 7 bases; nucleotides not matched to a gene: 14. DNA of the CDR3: TGTGCCAGCAGTCAAGGGACAGCTATCCGCGGAGAGCAGTACTTC. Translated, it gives CASSQGTAIRGEQYF.

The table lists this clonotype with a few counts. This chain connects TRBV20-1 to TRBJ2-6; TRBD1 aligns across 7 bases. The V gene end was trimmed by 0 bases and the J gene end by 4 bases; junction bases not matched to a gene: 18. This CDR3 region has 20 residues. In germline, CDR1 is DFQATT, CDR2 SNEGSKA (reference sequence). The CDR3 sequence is CSARDLSGLNRGAGANVLTF. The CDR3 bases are TGCAGTGCTAGAGATCTTTCGGGCCTGAACAGGGGTGCCGGGGCCAACGTCCTGACTTTC.

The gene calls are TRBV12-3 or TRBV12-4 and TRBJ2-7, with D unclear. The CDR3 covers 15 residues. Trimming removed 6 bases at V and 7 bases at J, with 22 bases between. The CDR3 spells CASSPGLEPLWEQYF. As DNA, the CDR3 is TGTGCCAGCAGCCCCGGGCTAGAGCCCTTGTGGGAGCAGTACTTC.

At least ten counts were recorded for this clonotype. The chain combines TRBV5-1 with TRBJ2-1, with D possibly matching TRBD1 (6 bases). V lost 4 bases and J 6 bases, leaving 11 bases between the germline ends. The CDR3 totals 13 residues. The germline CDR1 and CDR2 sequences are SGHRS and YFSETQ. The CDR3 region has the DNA TGCGCCAGCAGCCCGGGACAACTCAATGAGCAGTTCTTC. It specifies CASSPGQLNEQFF.

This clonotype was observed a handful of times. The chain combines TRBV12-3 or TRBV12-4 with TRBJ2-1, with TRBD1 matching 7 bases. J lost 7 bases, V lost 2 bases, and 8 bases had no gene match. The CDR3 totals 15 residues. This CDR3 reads CASSLFYYRGNEQFF. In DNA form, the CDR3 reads TGTGCCAGCAGTTTATTTTACTACAGGGGAAATGAGCAGTTCTTC.

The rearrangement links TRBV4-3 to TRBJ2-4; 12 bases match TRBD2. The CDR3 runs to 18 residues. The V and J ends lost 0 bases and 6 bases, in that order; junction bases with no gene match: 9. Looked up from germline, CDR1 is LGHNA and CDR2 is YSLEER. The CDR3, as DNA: TGCGCCAGCAGCCAAGACGAGAGGACTAGCGGGATGGGAAACATTCAGTACTTC. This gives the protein CASSQDERTSGMGNIQYF.

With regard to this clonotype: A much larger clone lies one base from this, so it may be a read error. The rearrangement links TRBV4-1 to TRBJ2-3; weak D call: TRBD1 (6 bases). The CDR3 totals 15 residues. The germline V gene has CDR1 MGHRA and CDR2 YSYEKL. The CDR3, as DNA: TGCGCCAGCAGCCGCATACAGGGTAGCACAGATACGCAGAATTTT. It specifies CASSRIQGSTDTQNF.

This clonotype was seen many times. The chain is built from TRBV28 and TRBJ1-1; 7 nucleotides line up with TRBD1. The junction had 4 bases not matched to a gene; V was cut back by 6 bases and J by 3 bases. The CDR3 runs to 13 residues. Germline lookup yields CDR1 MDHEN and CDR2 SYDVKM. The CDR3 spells CASRLGGYTEAFF. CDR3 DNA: TGTGCCAGCAGGCTAGGGGGCTACACTGAAGCTTTCTTT. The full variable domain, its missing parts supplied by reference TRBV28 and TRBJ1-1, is DVKVTQSSRYLVKRTGEKVFLECVQDMDHENMFWYRQDPGLGLRLIYFSYDVKMKEKGDIPEGYSVSREKKERFSLILESASTNQTSMYLCASRLGGYTEAFFGQGTRLTVV.

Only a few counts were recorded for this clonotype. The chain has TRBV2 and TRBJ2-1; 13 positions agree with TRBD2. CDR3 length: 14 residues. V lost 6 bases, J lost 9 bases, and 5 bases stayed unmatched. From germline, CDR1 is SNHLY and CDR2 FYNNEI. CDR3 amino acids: CASRSGLAGSEQFF. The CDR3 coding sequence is TGTGCCAGCAGGTCGGGACTAGCGGGGAGTGAGCAGTTCTTC.

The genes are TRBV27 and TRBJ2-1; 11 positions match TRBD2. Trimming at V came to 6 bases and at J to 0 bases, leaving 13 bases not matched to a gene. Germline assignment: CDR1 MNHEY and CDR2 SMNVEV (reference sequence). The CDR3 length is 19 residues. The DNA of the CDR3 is TGTGCCAGCAGCCGCCGGAGACTAGCGGGGCCCAGCTCCTACAATGAGCAGTTCTTC. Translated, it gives CASSRRRLAGPSSYNEQFF.

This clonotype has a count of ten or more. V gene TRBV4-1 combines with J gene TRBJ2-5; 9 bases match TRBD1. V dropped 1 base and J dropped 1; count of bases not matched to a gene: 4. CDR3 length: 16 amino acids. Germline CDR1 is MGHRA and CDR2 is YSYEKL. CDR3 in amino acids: CASSQGGTGLQETQYF. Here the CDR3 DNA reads TGCGCCAGCAGCCAAGGTGGGACAGGGCTCCAAGAGACCCAGTACTTC.

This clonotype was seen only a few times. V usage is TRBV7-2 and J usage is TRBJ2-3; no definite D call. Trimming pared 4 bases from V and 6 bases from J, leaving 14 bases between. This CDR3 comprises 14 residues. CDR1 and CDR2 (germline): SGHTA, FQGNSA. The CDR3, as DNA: TGTGCCAGCAGCTCACGTCGCGGTAGGGATACGCAGTATTTT. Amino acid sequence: CASSSRRGRDTQYF.

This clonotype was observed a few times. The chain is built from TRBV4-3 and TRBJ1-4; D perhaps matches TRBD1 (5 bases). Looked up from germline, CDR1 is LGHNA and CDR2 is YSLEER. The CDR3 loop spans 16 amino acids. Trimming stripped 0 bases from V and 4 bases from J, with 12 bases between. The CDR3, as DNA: TGCGCCAGCAGCCAAGATCGGGGCGGAATTAATGAAAAACTGTTTTTT. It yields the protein CASSQDRGGINEKLFF.

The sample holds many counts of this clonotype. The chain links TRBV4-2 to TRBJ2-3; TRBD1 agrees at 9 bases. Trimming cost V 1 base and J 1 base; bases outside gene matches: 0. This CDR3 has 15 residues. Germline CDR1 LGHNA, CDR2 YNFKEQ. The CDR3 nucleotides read TGTGCCAGCAGCCAAGGGGACAGGGGCACAGATACGCAGTATTTT. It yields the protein CASSQGDRGTDTQYF.

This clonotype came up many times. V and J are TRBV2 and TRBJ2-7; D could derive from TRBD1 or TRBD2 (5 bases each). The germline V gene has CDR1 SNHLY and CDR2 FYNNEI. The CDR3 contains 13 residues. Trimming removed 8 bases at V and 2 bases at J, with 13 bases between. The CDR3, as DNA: TGTGCCAGCTACCGGGACGGAACCTACGAGCAGTACTTC. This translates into CASYRDGTYEQYF.

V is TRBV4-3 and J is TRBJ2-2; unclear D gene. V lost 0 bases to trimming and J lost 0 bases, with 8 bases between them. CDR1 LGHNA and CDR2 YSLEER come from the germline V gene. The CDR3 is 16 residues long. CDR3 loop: CASSQDTDANTGELFF. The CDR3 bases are TGCGCCAGCAGCCAAGATACGGACGCGAACACCGGGGAGCTGTTTTTT.

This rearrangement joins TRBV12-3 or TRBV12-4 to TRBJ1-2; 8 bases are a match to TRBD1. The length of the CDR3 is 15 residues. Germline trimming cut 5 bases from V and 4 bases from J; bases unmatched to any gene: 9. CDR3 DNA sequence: TGTGCCAGCAGTCCCCTCAGGACAGGGTCCTATGGCTACACCTTC. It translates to CASSPLRTGSYGYTF.

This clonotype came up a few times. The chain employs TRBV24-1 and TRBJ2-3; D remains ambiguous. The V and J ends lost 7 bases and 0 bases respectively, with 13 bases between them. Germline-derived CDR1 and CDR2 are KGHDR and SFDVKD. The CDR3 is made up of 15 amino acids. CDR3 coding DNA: TGTGCCACCAGCGACGTTGGCCAAAGCACAGATACGCAGTATTTT. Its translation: CATSDVGQSTDTQYF.

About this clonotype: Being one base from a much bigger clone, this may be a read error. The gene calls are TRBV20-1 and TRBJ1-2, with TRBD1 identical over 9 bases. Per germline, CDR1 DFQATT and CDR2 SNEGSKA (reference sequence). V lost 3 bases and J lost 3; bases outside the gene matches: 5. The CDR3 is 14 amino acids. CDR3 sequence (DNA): TGCAGTGCTAGCCCGGGACAGGGAGACTATGGCTACACCTTC. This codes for CSASPGQGDYGYTF.

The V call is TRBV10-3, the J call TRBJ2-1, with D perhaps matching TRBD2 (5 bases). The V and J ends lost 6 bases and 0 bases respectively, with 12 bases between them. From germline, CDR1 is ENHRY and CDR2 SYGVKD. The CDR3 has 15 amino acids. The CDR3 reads CAIREAEHSYNEQFF. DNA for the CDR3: TGTGCCATCAGGGAAGCGGAACACTCCTACAATGAGCAGTTCTTC.

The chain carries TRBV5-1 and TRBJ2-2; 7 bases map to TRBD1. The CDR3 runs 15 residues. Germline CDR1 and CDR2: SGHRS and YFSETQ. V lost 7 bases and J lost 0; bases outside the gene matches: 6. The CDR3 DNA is TGCGCCAGCGGAGACAGGGTCACGAACACCGGGGAGCTGTTTTTT. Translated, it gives CASGDRVTNTGELFF. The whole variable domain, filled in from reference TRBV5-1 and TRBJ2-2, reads KAGVTQTPRYLIKTRGQQVTLSCSPISGHRSVSWYQQTPGQGLQFLFEYFSETQRNKGNFPGRFSGRQFSNSRSEMNVSTLELGDSALYLCASGDRVTNTGELFFGEGSRLTVL.

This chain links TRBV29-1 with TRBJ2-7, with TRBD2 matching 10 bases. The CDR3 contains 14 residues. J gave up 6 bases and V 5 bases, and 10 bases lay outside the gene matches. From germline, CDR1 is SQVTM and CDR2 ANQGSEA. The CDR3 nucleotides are TGCAGCGTTAGCAAATATTTAGCGGGAGGCGAGCAGTACTTC. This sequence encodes CSVSKYLAGGEQYF.

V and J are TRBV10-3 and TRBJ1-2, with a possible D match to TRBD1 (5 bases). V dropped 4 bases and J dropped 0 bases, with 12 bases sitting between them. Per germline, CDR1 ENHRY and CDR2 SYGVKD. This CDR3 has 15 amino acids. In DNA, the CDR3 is TGTGCCATCAGTGGACAGCTAGAGACTAACTATGGCTACACCTTC. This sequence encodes CAISGQLETNYGYTF.

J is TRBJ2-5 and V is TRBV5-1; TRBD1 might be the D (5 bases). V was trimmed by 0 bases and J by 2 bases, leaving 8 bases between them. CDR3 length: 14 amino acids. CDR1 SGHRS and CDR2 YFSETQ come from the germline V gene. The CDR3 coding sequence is TGCGCCAGCAGCTTGGTCGACAGTCAAGAGACCCAGTACTTC. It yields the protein CASSLVDSQETQYF.

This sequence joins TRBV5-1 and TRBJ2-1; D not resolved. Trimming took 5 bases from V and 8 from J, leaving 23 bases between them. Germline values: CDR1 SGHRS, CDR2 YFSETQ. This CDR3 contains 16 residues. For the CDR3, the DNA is TGCGCCAGCAGTTATCTGACCGCTACCCTACACCATGAGCAGTTCTTC. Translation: CASSYLTATLHHEQFF.

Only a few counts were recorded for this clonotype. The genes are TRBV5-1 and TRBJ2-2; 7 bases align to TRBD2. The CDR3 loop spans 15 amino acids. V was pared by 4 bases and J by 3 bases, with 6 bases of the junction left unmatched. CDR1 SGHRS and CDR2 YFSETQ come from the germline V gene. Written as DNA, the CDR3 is TGCGCCAGCAGCCAGGAACGGGGGGACACCGGGGAGCTGTTTTTT. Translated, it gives CASSQERGDTGELFF. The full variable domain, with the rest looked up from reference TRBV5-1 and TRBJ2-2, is KAGVTQTPRYLIKTRGQQVTLSCSPISGHRSVSWYQQTPGQGLQFLFEYFSETQRNKGNFPGRFSGRQFSNSRSEMNVSTLELGDSALYLCASSQERGDTGELFFGEGSRLTVL.

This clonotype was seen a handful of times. The CDR3 coding sequence is TGTGCCAGCTCACCAGAAGACTCTCCCTCCTACGAGCAGTACTTC. Translation gives CASSPEDSPSYEQYF. The chain couples TRBV18 to TRBJ2-7; D gene uncertain. Trimming stripped 2 bases from V and 0 bases from J, with 11 bases between. The CDR3 is made up of 15 amino acids. Germline V gives CDR1 KGHSH, CDR2 LQKENI.

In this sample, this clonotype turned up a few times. The CDR3 sequence is CATSRDLGVREQYF. The DNA for the CDR3 is TGTGCCACCAGCAGAGATTTGGGGGTAAGGGAGCAGTACTTC. This rearrangement joins TRBV15 to TRBJ2-7; the D gene could be TRBD1 or TRBD2 (5 bases each). This CDR3 spans 14 amino acids. Between the trimmed V and J ends, which lost 0 bases and 7 bases, there was a span of 13 bases. The germline CDR1 and CDR2 sequences are LNHNV and YYDKDF (reference sequence).

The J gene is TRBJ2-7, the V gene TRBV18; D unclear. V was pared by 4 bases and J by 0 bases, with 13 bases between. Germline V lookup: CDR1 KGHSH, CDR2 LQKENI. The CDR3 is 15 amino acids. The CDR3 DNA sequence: TGTGCCAGCTCACGCAATAGTGGAAGCTCCTACGAGCAGTACTTC. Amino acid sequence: CASSRNSGSSYEQYF. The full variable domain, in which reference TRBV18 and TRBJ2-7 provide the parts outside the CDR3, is NAGVMQNPRHLVRRRGQEARLRCSPMKGHSHVYWYRQLPEEGLKFMVYLQKENIIDESGMPKERFSAEFPKEGPSILRIQQVVRGDSAAYFCASSRNSGSSYEQYFGPGTRLTVT.

CDR3 protein: CAVTSGGAGNEQFF. The CDR3 DNA reads as TGTGCCGTCACTAGCGGGGGGGCCGGCAATGAGCAGTTCTTC. The chain uses TRBV10-3 and TRBJ2-1, with TRBD2 identical over 13 bases. The CDR3 runs 14 residues. V was pared by 11 bases and J by 6 bases, with 7 bases of the junction left unmatched. The germline CDR1 and CDR2 sequences are ENHRY and SYGVKD.